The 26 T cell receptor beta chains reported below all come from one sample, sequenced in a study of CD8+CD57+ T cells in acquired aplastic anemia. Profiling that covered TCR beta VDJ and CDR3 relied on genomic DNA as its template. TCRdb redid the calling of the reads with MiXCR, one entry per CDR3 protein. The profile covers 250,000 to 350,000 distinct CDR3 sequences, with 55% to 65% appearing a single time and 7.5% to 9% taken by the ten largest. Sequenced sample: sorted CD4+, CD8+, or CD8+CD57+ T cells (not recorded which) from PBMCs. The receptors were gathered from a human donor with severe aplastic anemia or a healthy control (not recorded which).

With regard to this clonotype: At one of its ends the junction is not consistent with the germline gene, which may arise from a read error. Written as DNA, the CDR3 is TGTGCCATCAGTGCGATACAGAGGACAGAGCAAAGTAACTATGGCTACGCCTTC. Translating it yields CAISAIQRTEQSNYGYAF. The V and J genes are TRBV10-3 and TRBJ1-2; a possible D gene is TRBD1 (6 bases). This CDR3 has 18 residues. The germline gives CDR1 ENHRY, CDR2 SYGVKD.

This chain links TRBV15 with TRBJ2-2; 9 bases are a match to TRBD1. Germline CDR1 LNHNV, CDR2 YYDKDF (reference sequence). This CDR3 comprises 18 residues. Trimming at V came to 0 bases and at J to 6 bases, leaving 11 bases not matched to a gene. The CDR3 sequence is CATSRDSSRQGVSGELFF. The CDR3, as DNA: TGTGCCACCAGCAGAGACTCATCGCGACAGGGGGTTTCCGGGGAGCTGTTTTTT.

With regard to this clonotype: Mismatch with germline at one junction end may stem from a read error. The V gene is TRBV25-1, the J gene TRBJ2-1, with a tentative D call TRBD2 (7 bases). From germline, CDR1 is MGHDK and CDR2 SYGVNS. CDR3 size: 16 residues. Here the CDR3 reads CASSESGGHTYNERFF. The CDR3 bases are TGTGCCAGCAGTGAATCGGGGGGCCACACTTACAATGAGCGGTTCTTC.

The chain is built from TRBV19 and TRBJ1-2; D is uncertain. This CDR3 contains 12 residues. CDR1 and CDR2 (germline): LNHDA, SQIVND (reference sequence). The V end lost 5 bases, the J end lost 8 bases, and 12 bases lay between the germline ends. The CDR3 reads CASSAWTGGYTF. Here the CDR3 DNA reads TGTGCCAGTAGTGCGTGGACGGGAGGCTACACCTTC.

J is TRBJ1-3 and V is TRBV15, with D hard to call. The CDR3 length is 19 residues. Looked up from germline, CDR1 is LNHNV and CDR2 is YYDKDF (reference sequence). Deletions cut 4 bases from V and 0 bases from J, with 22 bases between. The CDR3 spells CATSKEREGSHSSGNTIYF. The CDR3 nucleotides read TGTGCCACCAGCAAGGAAAGGGAAGGTTCCCACAGCTCTGGAAACACCATATATTTT.

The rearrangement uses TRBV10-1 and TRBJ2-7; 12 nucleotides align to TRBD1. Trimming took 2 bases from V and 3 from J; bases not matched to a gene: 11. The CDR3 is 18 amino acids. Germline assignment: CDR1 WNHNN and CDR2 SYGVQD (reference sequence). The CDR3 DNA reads TGCGCCAGCAGTGAGCCTTCTCGGGACAGGGGGCTGAGCTACGAGCAGTACTTC. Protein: CASSEPSRDRGLSYEQYF.

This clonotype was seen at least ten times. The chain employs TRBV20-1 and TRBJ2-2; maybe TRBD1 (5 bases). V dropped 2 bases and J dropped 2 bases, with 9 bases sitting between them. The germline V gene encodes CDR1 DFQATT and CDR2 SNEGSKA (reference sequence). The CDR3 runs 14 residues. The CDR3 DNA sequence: TGCAGTGCTAGAACAGGTGCCAACACCGGGGAGCTGTTTTTT. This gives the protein CSARTGANTGELFF.

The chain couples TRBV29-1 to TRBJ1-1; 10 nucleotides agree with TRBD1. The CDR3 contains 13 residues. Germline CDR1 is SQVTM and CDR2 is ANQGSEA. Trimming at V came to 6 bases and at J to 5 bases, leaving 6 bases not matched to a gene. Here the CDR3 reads CSVTGGAETEAFF. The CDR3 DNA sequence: TGCAGCGTGACAGGGGGCGCGGAAACTGAAGCTTTCTTT. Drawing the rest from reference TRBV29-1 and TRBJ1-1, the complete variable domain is SAVISQKPSRDICQRGTSLTIQCQVDSQVTMMFWYRQQPGQSLTLIATANQGSEATYESGFVIDKFPISRPNLTFSTLTVSNMSPEDSSIYLCSVTGGAETEAFFGQGTRLTVV.

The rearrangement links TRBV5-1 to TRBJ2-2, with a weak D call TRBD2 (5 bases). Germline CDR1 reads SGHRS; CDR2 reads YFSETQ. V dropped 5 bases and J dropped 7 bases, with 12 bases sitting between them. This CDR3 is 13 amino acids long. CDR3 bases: TGCGCCAGCAGGTATAGCGACGGCGGGGAGCTGTTTTTT. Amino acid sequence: CASRYSDGGELFF.

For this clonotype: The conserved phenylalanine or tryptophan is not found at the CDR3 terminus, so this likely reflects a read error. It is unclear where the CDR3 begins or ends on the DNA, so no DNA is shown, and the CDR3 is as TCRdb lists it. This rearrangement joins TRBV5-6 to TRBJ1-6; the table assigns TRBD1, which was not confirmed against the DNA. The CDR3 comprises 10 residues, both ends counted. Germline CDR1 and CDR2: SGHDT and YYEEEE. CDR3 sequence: CASSPGQGNY.

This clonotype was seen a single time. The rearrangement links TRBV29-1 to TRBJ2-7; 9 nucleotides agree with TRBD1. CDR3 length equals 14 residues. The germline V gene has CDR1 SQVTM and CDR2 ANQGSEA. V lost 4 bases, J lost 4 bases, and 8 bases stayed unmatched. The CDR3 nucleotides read TGCAGCGTTGCGGCAAGGGACAGGGTGTACGAGCAGTACTTC. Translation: CSVAARDRVYEQYF.

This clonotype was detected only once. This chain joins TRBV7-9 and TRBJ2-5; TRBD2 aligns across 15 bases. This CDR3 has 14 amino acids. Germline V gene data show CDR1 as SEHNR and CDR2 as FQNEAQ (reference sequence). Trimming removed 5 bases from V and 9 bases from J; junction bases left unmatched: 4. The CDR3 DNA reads TGTGCCAGCAGCCGGACTAGCGGGGGGGCGGCCCAGTACTTC. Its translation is CASSRTSGGAAQYF.

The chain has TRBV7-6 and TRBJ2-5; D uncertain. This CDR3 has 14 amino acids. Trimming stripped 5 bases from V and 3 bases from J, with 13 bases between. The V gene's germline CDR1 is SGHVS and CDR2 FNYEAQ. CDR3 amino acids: CASSQEAREETQYF. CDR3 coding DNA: TGTGCCAGCAGCCAAGAGGCTAGGGAAGAGACCCAGTACTTC.

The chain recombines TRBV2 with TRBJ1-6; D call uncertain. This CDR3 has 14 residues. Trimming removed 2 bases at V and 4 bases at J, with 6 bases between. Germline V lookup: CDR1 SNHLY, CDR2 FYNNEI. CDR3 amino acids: CASSENLYNSPLHF. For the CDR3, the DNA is TGTGCCAGCAGTGAAAACCTATATAATTCACCCCTCCACTTT.

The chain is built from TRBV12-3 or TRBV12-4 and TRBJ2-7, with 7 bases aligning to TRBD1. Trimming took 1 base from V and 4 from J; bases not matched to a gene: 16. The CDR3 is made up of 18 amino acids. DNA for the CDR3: TGTGCCAGCAGTTTAGGCCGCCTAGGGGGACAGCATCCTTACGAGCAGTACTTC. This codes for CASSLGRLGGQHPYEQYF.

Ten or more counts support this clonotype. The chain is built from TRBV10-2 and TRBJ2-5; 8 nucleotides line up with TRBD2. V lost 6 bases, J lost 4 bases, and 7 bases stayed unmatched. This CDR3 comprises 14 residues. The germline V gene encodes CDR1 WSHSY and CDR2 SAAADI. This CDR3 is CASRAIGGGETQYF. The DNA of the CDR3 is TGCGCCAGCAGGGCTATCGGGGGGGGAGAGACCCAGTACTTC.

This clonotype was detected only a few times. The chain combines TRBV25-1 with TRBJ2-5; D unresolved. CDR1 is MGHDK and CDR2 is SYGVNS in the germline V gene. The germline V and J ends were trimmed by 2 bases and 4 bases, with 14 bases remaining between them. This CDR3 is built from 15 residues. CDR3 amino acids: CASSEGQPRRETQYF. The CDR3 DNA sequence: TGTGCCAGCAGTGAAGGGCAACCGCGTAGAGAGACCCAGTACTTC.

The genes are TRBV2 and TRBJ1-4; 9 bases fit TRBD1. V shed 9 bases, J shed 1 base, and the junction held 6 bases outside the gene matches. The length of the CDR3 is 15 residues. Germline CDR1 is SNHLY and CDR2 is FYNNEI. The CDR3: CASRGQGLTNEKLFF. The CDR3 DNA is TGTGCCAGTAGGGGACAGGGATTAACTAATGAAAAACTGTTTTTT.

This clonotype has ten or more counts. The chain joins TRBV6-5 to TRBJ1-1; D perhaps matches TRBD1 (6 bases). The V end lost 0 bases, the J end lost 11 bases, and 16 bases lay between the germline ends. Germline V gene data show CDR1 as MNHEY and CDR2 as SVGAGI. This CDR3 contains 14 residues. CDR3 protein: CASSYSGVSGEAFF. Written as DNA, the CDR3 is TGTGCCAGCAGTTACTCGGGGGTATCAGGGGAGGCTTTCTTT.

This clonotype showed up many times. CDR3 residues: CASSPVVSGNTIYF. CDR3 coding DNA: TGTGCCAGCAGTCCCGTGGTCTCTGGAAACACCATATATTTT. This chain connects TRBV7-9 to TRBJ1-3; no clear D gene. CDR1 is SEHNR, CDR2 FQNEAQ, per germline (reference sequence). The CDR3 runs 14 residues. Trimming removed 6 bases from V and 0 bases from J, with 9 bases in between.

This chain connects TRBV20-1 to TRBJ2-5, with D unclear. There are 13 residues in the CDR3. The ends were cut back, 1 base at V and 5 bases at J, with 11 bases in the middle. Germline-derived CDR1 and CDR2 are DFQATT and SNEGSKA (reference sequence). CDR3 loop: CSARVRGAETQYF. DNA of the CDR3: TGCAGTGCTAGAGTTAGAGGTGCGGAGACCCAGTACTTC.

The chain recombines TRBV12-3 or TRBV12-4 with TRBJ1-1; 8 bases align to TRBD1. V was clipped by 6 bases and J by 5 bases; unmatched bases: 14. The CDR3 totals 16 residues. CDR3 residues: CASRQHGQGEGTEAFF. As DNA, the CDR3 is TGTGCCAGCAGACAACACGGACAGGGAGAGGGGACTGAAGCTTTCTTT.

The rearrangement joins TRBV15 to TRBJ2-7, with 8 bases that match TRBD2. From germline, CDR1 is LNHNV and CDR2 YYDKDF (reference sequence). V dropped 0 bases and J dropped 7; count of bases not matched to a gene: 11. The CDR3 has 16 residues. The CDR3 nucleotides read TGTGCCACCAGCAGAGACCTCCCCTTAAGCGGGAGTGAGCAGTACTTC. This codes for CATSRDLPLSGSEQYF. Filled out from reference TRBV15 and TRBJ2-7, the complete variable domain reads DAMVIQNPRYQVTQFGKPVTLSCSQTLNHNVMYWYQQKSSQAPKLLFHYYDKDFNNEADTPDNFQSRRPNTSFCFLDIRSPGLGDTAMYLCATSRDLPLSGSEQYFGPGTRLTVT.

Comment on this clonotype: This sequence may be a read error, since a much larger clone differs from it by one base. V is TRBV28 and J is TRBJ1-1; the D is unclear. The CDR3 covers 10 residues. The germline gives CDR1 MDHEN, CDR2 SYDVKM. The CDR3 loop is CASREGEALF. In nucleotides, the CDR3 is TGTGCCAGCCGGGAGGGAGAAGCTTTATTT.

The CDR3 sequence: CASSRGKEGQPQHF. The CDR3 nucleotides are TGTGCCAGCAGCCGGGGGAAAGAGGGGCAGCCCCAGCATTTT. This chain uses TRBV14 with TRBJ1-5; D perhaps matches TRBD1 (5 bases). V was cut by 4 bases and J by 7 bases, with 14 bases left in between. The V gene's germline CDR1 is SGHDN and CDR2 FVKESK. This CDR3 has 14 amino acids.

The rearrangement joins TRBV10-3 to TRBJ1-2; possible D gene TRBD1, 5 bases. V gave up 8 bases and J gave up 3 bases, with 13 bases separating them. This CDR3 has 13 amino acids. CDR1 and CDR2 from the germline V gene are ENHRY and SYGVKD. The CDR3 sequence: CAISGTRDYGYTF. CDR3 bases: TGTGCCATCTCTGGGACCCGGGACTATGGCTACACCTTC.